This T cell receptor (beta chain) was profiled in a study of T cells in Graves' hyperthyroidism and ophthalmopathy. The CDR3 is made up of 16 amino acids. V was shortened by 1 base and J by 8 bases, with 17 bases between the two germline ends. CDR1 and CDR2 (germline): KGHDR, SFDVKD. To note about this clonotype: What it binds is unknown.

Thyroid ultrasound and orbital computed tomography, with clinical symptoms and serum thyroxine and TRAb, informed diagnoses. Fresh peripheral blood, roughly 9.8 ml of it, supplied the PBMCs. There were TCR beta CDR3 regions amplified from RNA transcripts. With the HTBI primer set, the TCR CDR3 went through a first round of RT-PCR. MiXCR, run by TCRdb on the multiplex PCR reads, gives a single entry per CDR3 protein. Here the sample spans 350,000 to 500,000 distinct CDR3 sequences, approximately 15% being singletons. Study-level points and caveats: Ophthalmopathy, as predicted by the model, came a median around 7 months after the prediction.

V is TRBV24-1 and J is TRBJ2-1; TRBD2 is a possible D gene (6 bases). The specimen sequenced was blood. The source of this sequence is a woman aged 18 to 35 with Graves' hyperthyroidism. The CDR3 loop reads CATSDLGTGKDHEQFF. Written as DNA, the CDR3 is TGTGCCACCAGTGATTTAGGGACTGGAAAGGATCATGAGCAGTTCTTC.